This T cell receptor (beta chain) was identified during a study of cytomegalovirus exposure and HLA in healthy donors. Study-level findings and limits: In a later analysis, TCR beta V- and J-gene trimming was associated with a missense DCLRE1C variant. Earlier analysis yielded a pattern in which most TCR beta V segments were productive about 90% or about 30% of the time.

The CDR3 consists of 14 residues. V lost 4 bases to trimming and J lost 7 bases; unmatched junction nucleotides: 5. Germline CDR1 and CDR2: SNHLY and FYNNEI. The PCR ran on 60 Vbeta and 13 Jbeta primers. Clones were read by immunoSEQ multiplex PCR, and TCRdb kept only the in-frame ones, dropping some. Of some 160,000 clones in the sample, 60% to 80% are singletons; the top ten hold around 2.1%. Points on this clone: The antigen is undetermined.

Sequenced input: PBMCs. The genes are TRBV2 and TRBJ2-2; 8 bases fit TRBD1. The TCR sequence derives from a man aged 45-60 years in good health and CMV-seropositive. CDR3 nucleotide sequence: TGTGCCAGCAGTGGCAGGGGGCAAGGCGGGGAGCTGTTTTTT. Translating gives CASSGRGQGGELFF.